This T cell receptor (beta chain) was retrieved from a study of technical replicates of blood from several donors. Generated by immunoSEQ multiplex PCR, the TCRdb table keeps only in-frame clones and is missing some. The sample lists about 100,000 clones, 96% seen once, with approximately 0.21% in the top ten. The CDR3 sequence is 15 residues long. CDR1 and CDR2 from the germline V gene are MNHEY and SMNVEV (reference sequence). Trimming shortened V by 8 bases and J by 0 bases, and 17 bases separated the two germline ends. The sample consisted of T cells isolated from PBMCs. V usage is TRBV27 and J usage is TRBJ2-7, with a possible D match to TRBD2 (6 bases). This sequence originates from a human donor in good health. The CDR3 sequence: CASGVGAGPSYEQYF. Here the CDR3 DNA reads TGTGCCAGCGGGGTGGGAGCGGGTCCCTCCTACGAGCAGTACTTC.